The rows below give T cell receptor beta chains drawn from one sample of a study of OX40 agonist ivuxolimab in advanced cancers. Generated by immunoSEQ multiplex PCR, the TCRdb table keeps only in-frame clones and is missing some. The data contain approximately 160,000 clones, 94% of them seen just once; the ten biggest clones take up just over 0.3%. Specimen: CD4+ or CD8+ T cells sorted from blood, collected in a trial of the OX40 agonist ivuxolimab. The receptor source for this set is an adult with an advanced solid tumor such as melanoma, head and neck, liver or kidney cancer. The CDR3 runs from the conserved cysteine through the conserved F or W. The order of the fields is V gene, J gene, D gene, CDR3 protein, CDR3 DNA. A D gene is named only where the DNA matches it firmly.

>TRBV27|TRBJ2-5|TRBD2
CASSFGLGTGTSGETQYF
TGTGCCAGCAGTTTTGGTCTGGGCACCGGGACTAGCGGCGAGACCCAGTACTTC
>TRBV11-2|TRBJ2-1|NA
CASSLTGNSYNEQFF
TGTGCCAGCAGCTTAACAGGGAACTCCTACAATGAGCAGTTCTTC
>TRBV7-3|TRBJ2-5|NA
CASSRDRYQETQYF
TGTGCCAGCAGCCGAGACAGGTACCAAGAGACCCAGTACTTC
>TRBV6-6|TRBJ2-2|NA
CASSQSTAPTGELFF
TGTGCCAGCAGTCAGTCGACAGCTCCCACCGGGGAGCTGTTTTTT
>TRBV5-6|TRBJ2-1|NA
CASSFTPNEQFF
TGTGCCAGCAGCTTCACACCCAATGAGCAGTTCTTC
>TRBV6-1|TRBJ1-2|TRBD1
CASTVTGIEGYTF
TGTGCCAGCACTGTGACAGGGATCGAAGGCTACACCTTC
>TRBV21-1|TRBJ2-1|NA
CASSQCLRTGLGEQFF
TGTGCCAGCAGCCAATGCCTCCGGACAGGGTTGGGTGAGCAGTTCTTC
>TRBV11-2|TRBJ2-1|TRBD2
CANSSASGTRARNEQFF
TGTGCCAACAGCTCGGCTAGCGGGACCCGGGCCAGGAATGAGCAGTTCTTC
>TRBV6-5|TRBJ1-6|NA
CASSYARNNSPLHF
TGTGCCAGCAGTTACGCTAGGAATAATTCACCCCTCCACTTT
>TRBV10-1|TRBJ2-3|NA
CASSQTTYTQYF
TGCGCCAGCAGCCAAACGACCTATACGCAGTATTTT
>TRBV18|TRBJ1-1|NA
CASSPQTTGGSNTEAFF
TGTGCCAGCTCACCCCAAACGACGGGGGGCTCGAACACTGAAGCTTTCTTT
>TRBV7-2|TRBJ2-2|NA
CASSPELNTGELFF
TGTGCCAGCAGCCCCGAATTGAACACCGGGGAGCTGTTTTTT
>TRBV6-1|TRBJ1-1|NA
CASSERGGRNTEAFF
TGTGCCAGCAGTGAAAGAGGCGGAAGGAACACTGAAGCTTTCTTT
>TRBV19|TRBJ1-1|NA
CASAGHLNTEAFF
TGTGCCAGTGCGGGACACTTGAACACTGAAGCTTTCTTT